One and the same sample provided the 27 T cell receptor beta chains below, sequenced in a study of T cell repertoires and HLA-DP antigens. TCRdb keeps only in-frame clones here, not all; method: immunoSEQ multiplex PCR. The sample records almost 90,000 clones, around nine tenths being singletons. Their recognized antigens are unknown. The specimen was CD4+ T cells from PBMCs. The receptors stem from a man aged 50-60 years in good health and CMV-seronegative.

This clone showed up just a few times. The rearrangement links TRBV6-1 to TRBJ2-7; TRBD1 matches at 9 bases. The J segment lost 3 bases and the V segment lost 7 bases, leaving 7 bases of the junction unmatched. Germline CDR1 MNHNS, CDR2 SASEGT. This CDR3 contains 14 residues. The chain's CDR3 is CASIPGQGVYEQYF. The CDR3 coding sequence is TGTGCCAGCATTCCGGGACAGGGTGTCTACGAGCAGTACTTC.

The gene calls are TRBV11-2 and TRBJ2-2; D gene uncertain. Germline V gene lookup returns CDR1 SGHAT and CDR2 FQNNGV. V was trimmed by 5 bases and J by 4 bases, leaving 5 bases between them. There are 12 residues in the CDR3. The CDR3 DNA is TGTGCCAGCAGCAGAACCACCGGGGAGCTGTTTTTT. It yields the protein CASSRTTGELFF.

V and J are TRBV7-2 and TRBJ2-7; D is undetermined. Trimming cost V 5 bases and J 2 bases, with 7 bases left between them. The CDR3 consists of 12 residues. Germline assignment: CDR1 SGHTA and CDR2 FQGNSA. The CDR3 region is CASSLTTYEQYF. The CDR3 nucleotides read TGTGCCAGCAGCCTCACAACCTACGAGCAGTACTTC.

This clone was seen a few times. For the CDR3, the DNA is TGTGCCAGCAGCTCTTTGTCCCGACAGGGTAACACCGGGGAGCTGTTTTTT. Its translation is CASSSLSRQGNTGELFF. This rearrangement joins TRBV11-2 to TRBJ2-2; 7 bases are shared with TRBD1. V shed 4 bases and J 2 bases; nucleotides not matched to a gene: 10. Germline CDR1 reads SGHAT; CDR2 reads FQNNGV. This CDR3 has 17 amino acids.

J is TRBJ2-2 and V is TRBV7-6; 7 nucleotides agree with TRBD1. There are 16 residues in the CDR3. Trimming took 1 base from V and 5 from J; bases not matched to a gene: 7. Germline-derived CDR1 and CDR2 are SGHVS and FNYEAQ. As DNA, the CDR3 is TGTGCCAGCAGCTTAGAGGACAGGCACGCAACCGGGGAGCTGTTTTTT. Translating gives CASSLEDRHATGELFF. Full variable domain (missing parts from reference TRBV7-6 and TRBJ2-2): GAGVSQSPRYKVTKRGQDVALRCDPISGHVSLYWYRQALGQGPEFLTYFNYEAQQDKSGLPNDRFSAERPEGSISTLTIQRTEQRDSAMYRCASSLEDRHATGELFFGEGSRLTVL.

The chain recombines TRBV7-3 with TRBJ2-1; either TRBD1 or TRBD2 may fit D (6 bases each). The germline V and J ends were trimmed by 3 bases and 4 bases, with 10 bases remaining between them. The V gene's germline CDR1 is SGHTA and CDR2 FQGTGA. The CDR3 is 14 residues long. The CDR3 loop reads CASSFGGQYNEQFF. For the CDR3, the DNA is TGTGCCAGCAGCTTCGGGGGCCAATACAATGAGCAGTTCTTC.

The rearrangement links TRBV10-3 to TRBJ1-1, with D tentatively TRBD1 (6 bases). The CDR3 spans 17 residues. Trimming cost V 0 bases and J 10 bases, with 24 bases left between them. In germline, CDR1 is ENHRY, CDR2 SYGVKD. CDR3 nucleotides: TGTGCCATCAGTGAGTCGGGGGGTACAGGGTTGATTAGAGGAGCTTTCTTT. It specifies CAISESGGTGLIRGAFF.

The V and J genes are TRBV7-8 and TRBJ2-5; 7 bases match TRBD2. Trimming at V came to 5 bases and at J to 5 bases, leaving 11 bases not matched to a gene. The germline V gene has CDR1 SGHVS and CDR2 FQNEAQ. This CDR3 spans 15 amino acids. The CDR3 nucleotides read TGTGCCAGCAGCATCAGACTAGCCTCCCGGGAGACCCAGTACTTC. Protein product: CASSIRLASRETQYF. The full variable domain, with the rest looked up from reference TRBV7-8 and TRBJ2-5, is GAGVSQSPRYKVAKRGQDVALRCDPISGHVSLFWYQQALGQGPEFLTYFQNEAQLDKSGLPSDRFFAERPEGSVSTLKIQRTQQEDSAVYLCASSIRLASRETQYFGPGTRLLVL.

The V gene is TRBV25-1, the J gene TRBJ1-5; the D is unclear. This CDR3 has 14 residues. Trimming left V 4 bases short and J 6 bases short, with 13 bases between. CDR1 is MGHDK, CDR2 SYGVNS, per germline. CDR3 bases: TGTGCCAGCAGTGCCGCCAGCGCGGGTCAGCCCCAGCATTTT. Its translation is CASSAASAGQPQHF.

The chain has TRBV5-1 and TRBJ2-2; D is possibly TRBD1 (6 bases). The CDR3 totals 14 residues. Germline assignment: CDR1 SGHRS and CDR2 YFSETQ. Trimming removed 7 bases at V and 5 bases at J, with 15 bases between. CDR3 nucleotides: TGCGCCAGCGGTACGATAGGGGGTACCGGGGAGCTGTTTTTT. Residues: CASGTIGGTGELFF. The variable domain in full, with the rest retrieved from reference TRBV5-1 and TRBJ2-2, is KAGVTQTPRYLIKTRGQQVTLSCSPISGHRSVSWYQQTPGQGLQFLFEYFSETQRNKGNFPGRFSGRQFSNSRSEMNVSTLELGDSALYLCASGTIGGTGELFFGEGSRLTVL.

The V and J genes are TRBV4-3 and TRBJ2-1; 11 positions agree with TRBD2. CDR1 and CDR2 from the germline V gene are LGHNA and YSLEER. Trimming removed 4 bases from V and 8 bases from J; junction bases left unmatched: 7. The CDR3 length is 15 residues. The CDR3 loop is CASSPSGGTLDEQFF. In nucleotides, the CDR3 is TGCGCCAGCAGCCCTAGCGGGGGGACCTTGGATGAGCAGTTCTTC.

V usage is TRBV6-6 and J usage is TRBJ2-5; D may be TRBD2 (7 bases). Germline CDR1 and CDR2: MNHNY and SVGAGI (reference sequence). V was shortened by 2 bases and J by 5 bases, with 15 bases between the two germline ends. The CDR3 extends over 15 amino acids. DNA for the CDR3: TGTGCCAGCAGTTACCGGCGGGGGCAGGGTGAGACCCAGTACTTC. Its translation is CASSYRRGQGETQYF.

This sequence joins TRBV30 and TRBJ2-7; 7 nucleotides align to TRBD2. The germline V gene encodes CDR1 GTSNPN and CDR2 SVGIG (reference sequence). The CDR3 loop spans 11 amino acids. J lost 6 bases, V lost 4 bases, and 3 bases had no gene match. The DNA for the CDR3 is TGTGCCTGGAAGGGCGGGAGCGAGCAGTACTTC. Translated, it gives CAWKGGSEQYF.

This clone was recorded a few times. The chain recombines TRBV11-1 with TRBJ1-1; D unclear. The V gene's germline CDR1 is SGHAT and CDR2 FQDESV (reference sequence). The CDR3 has 13 residues. V lost 7 bases, J lost 1 base, and 10 bases lay in between. CDR3 sequence reads: CASTAMKNTEAFF. In DNA, the CDR3 is TGTGCCAGCACCGCCATGAAGAACACTGAAGCTTTCTTT.

The rearrangement links TRBV7-2 to TRBJ2-5, with D tentatively TRBD2 (6 bases). Germline V lookup: CDR1 SGHTA, CDR2 FQGNSA. V was pared by 4 bases and J by 4 bases, with 10 bases between. The CDR3 extends over 13 amino acids. The CDR3 DNA reads TGTGCCAGCAGCTATTCCGGGGGAGAGACCCAGTACTTC. It specifies CASSYSGGETQYF.

This clone was seen a handful of times. CDR3 sequence: CASAIFAEAFF. DNA of the CDR3: TGTGCTAGCGCCATTTTCGCTGAAGCTTTCTTT. The chain uses TRBV12-5 and TRBJ1-1; no clear D gene. V lost 9 bases to trimming and J lost 6 bases, with 11 bases between them. Germline assignment: CDR1 LGHNT and CDR2 FRNRAP. This CDR3 region has 11 residues.

The V and J genes are TRBV27 and TRBJ1-5; 9 nucleotides align to TRBD1. In germline, CDR1 is MNHEY, CDR2 SMNVEV (reference sequence). V shed 8 bases, J shed 6 bases, and the junction held 8 bases outside the gene matches. The CDR3 spans 14 residues. CDR3 loop: CASGHRGLGQPQHF. In DNA form, the CDR3 reads TGTGCCAGCGGCCACAGGGGGCTGGGTCAGCCCCAGCATTTT.

This sequence joins TRBV6-4 and TRBJ2-7; tentatively, D is TRBD1 or TRBD2 (5 bases each). The CDR3 has 15 amino acids. V was trimmed by 4 bases and J by 2 bases, leaving 15 bases between them. Germline V gene lookup returns CDR1 MRHNA and CDR2 SNTAGT. CDR3 DNA sequence: TGTGCCAGCAGTGTTAAAGGGGACGGACCCTACGAGCAGTACTTC. It yields the protein CASSVKGDGPYEQYF.

The chain employs TRBV28 and TRBJ2-7; D not certain. Trimming left V 4 bases short and J 4 bases short, with 8 bases between. Germline lookup yields CDR1 MDHEN and CDR2 SYDVKM. The CDR3 is made up of 12 amino acids. CDR3 loop: CASSSPTYEQYF. The DNA of the CDR3 is TGTGCCAGCAGTTCCCCGACTTACGAGCAGTACTTC.

The CDR3 loop reads CASSRVMGTEAFF. The CDR3 coding sequence is TGTGCCAGTAGTAGGGTGATGGGCACTGAAGCTTTCTTT. V gene TRBV19 combines with J gene TRBJ1-1; D not certain. V was pared by 4 bases and J by 4 bases, with 10 bases between. CDR3 length equals 13 residues. Germline V gene data show CDR1 as LNHDA and CDR2 as SQIVND (reference sequence).

The V call is TRBV30, the J call TRBJ2-3; D unresolved. The CDR3 has 15 amino acids. Germline V gene sequence: CDR1 GTSNPN, CDR2 SVGIG (reference sequence). The V end was cut by 0 bases, the J end by 3 bases, with 13 bases between. CDR3 in amino acids: CAWSVGPGSTDTQYF. CDR3 in DNA: TGTGCCTGGAGTGTAGGCCCTGGAAGTACAGATACGCAGTATTTT.

The chain employs TRBV28 and TRBJ1-4; D perhaps matches TRBD1 (5 bases). Deletions cut 3 bases from V and 4 bases from J, with 12 bases between. From germline, CDR1 is MDHEN and CDR2 SYDVKM. The CDR3 consists of 15 residues. CDR3 amino acids: CASSFTDRHNEKLFF. The CDR3 coding sequence is TGTGCCAGCAGTTTTACCGACAGACATAATGAAAAACTGTTTTTT.

The CDR3 region is CASSPALGNTGELFF. CDR3 nucleotides: TGCGCCAGCAGCCCGGCCCTAGGGAACACCGGGGAGCTGTTTTTT. The chain carries TRBV5-1 and TRBJ2-2, with D unresolved. CDR1 is SGHRS and CDR2 is YFSETQ in the germline V gene. This CDR3 has 15 amino acids. Trimming took off 4 bases at V and 1 base at J, with 11 bases between the two ends.

The V gene is TRBV29-1, the J gene TRBJ1-1, with 7 bases aligning to TRBD1. The germline V gene has CDR1 SQVTM and CDR2 ANQGSEA. With V trimmed by 4 bases and J by 2 bases, 4 bases remained unmatched. The CDR3 has 13 amino acids. The CDR3 nucleotides read TGCAGCGTTGTTGGGGACAGTAACACTGAAGCTTTCTTT. Protein product: CSVVGDSNTEAFF. Using reference TRBV29-1 and TRBJ1-1 for the parts outside the CDR3, the full variable domain is SAVISQKPSRDICQRGTSLTIQCQVDSQVTMMFWYRQQPGQSLTLIATANQGSEATYESGFVIDKFPISRPNLTFSTLTVSNMSPEDSSIYLCSVVGDSNTEAFFGQGTRLTVV.

J is TRBJ2-5 and V is TRBV7-9; a weak D match, TRBD1 (6 bases). Germline V gene lookup returns CDR1 SEHNR and CDR2 FQNEAQ (reference sequence). The CDR3 consists of 14 residues. The ends were cut back, 2 bases at V and 3 bases at J, with 10 bases in the middle. The CDR3 DNA reads TGTGCCAGCAGCTTACCAAACAGGGAAGAGACCCAGTACTTC. It translates to CASSLPNREETQYF.

The gene calls are TRBV6-6 and TRBJ1-1; D not resolved. V lost 10 bases, J lost 2 bases, and 8 bases lay in between. The germline V gene encodes CDR1 MNHNY and CDR2 SVGAGI (reference sequence). The CDR3 spans 11 residues. CDR3 region: CAIHSNTEAFF. The DNA of the CDR3 is TGTGCCATCCATAGTAACACTGAAGCTTTCTTT.

This chain joins TRBV28 and TRBJ2-7, with 12 bases fitting TRBD1. With V trimmed by 2 bases and J by 9 bases, 8 bases remained unmatched. CDR1 and CDR2 from the germline V gene are MDHEN and SYDVKM. This CDR3 is 15 amino acids long. Here the CDR3 reads CASSLAPGQGAGQYF. CDR3 nucleotide sequence: TGTGCCAGCAGTTTAGCACCGGGACAGGGGGCAGGGCAGTACTTC.